A single sample is the source of the 12 T cell receptor beta chains below, sequenced in a study of response to subunit inactivated influenza vaccine (dated by TCRdb to the late 2010s). The sample's time point label is to be understood as: 40 to 45 days after influenza vaccine administration. Library generation was performed with RT-PCR. Instrument on record: Illumina HiSeq 2500. Using fastp trimming at Q25 and MiXCR clonotype assembly, TCRdb reanalyzed the public sequencing data and kept in-frame beta chains. A single entry per CDR3 protein holds the most common genes and DNA from its merged rows. The sample table records more than 400,000 distinct CDR3 sequences; 11% of these occur just once. Together, the top ten hold 12% of the sample. This specimen was PBMCs from blood, taken around seven weeks after vaccination. The receptors were gathered from a man between 45 and 60 years old who received an inactivated influenza vaccine. Donor details come from another sample of the same person, matched by shared clones.

This clonotype was recorded at least ten times. The chain employs TRBV12-3 or TRBV12-4 and TRBJ2-7, with 9 nucleotides matching TRBD1. J was trimmed by 4 bases and V by 3 bases; bases with no gene match: 7. This CDR3 contains 15 residues. CDR3 DNA: TGTGCCAGCAGTTTCGGTCGACAGGGGGTTTACGAGCAGTACTTC. Translated: CASSFGRQGVYEQYF.

The table lists this clonotype with a few counts. This sequence joins TRBV20-1 and TRBJ2-1, with 10 bases aligning to TRBD2. The CDR3 length is 16 residues. Germline CDR1 is DFQATT and CDR2 is SNEGSKA (reference sequence). With V trimmed by 6 bases and J by 1 base, 9 bases remained unmatched. The CDR3 DNA reads TGCAGTGCCATACCCCTAGCGGGAGTGTCCTACAATGAGCAGTTCTTC. It specifies CSAIPLAGVSYNEQFF.

The V gene is TRBV10-3, the J gene TRBJ2-4; 8 positions agree with TRBD1. J lost 3 bases, V lost 5 bases, and 3 bases had no gene match. The CDR3 covers 14 residues. Germline V CDR1 and CDR2: ENHRY, SYGVKD. Here the CDR3 DNA reads TGTGCCATCAGTAGACAGGGGAACAAAAACATTCAGTACTTC. Its protein is CAISRQGNKNIQYF.

This clonotype was counted many times. The chain joins TRBV12-3 or TRBV12-4 to TRBJ2-3, with TRBD1 as a possible D gene (6 bases). CDR3 length: 11 amino acids. Trimming took off 6 bases at V and 14 bases at J, with 15 bases between the two ends. CDR3 in amino acids: CASSTRDTPYF. Written as DNA, the CDR3 is TGTGCCAGCAGCACCCGGGACACCCCGTATTTT.

This clonotype was seen repeatedly, ten times or more. The CDR3 sequence is CASSDQTGGGTDTQYF. The CDR3 nucleotides read TGCGCCAGCAGTGACCAGACAGGGGGAGGCACAGATACGCAGTATTTT. This chain links TRBV10-1 with TRBJ2-3, with 9 bases identical to TRBD1. With 3 bases clipped from V and 1 base from J, the junction kept 5 bases outside the gene matches. Germline CDR1 WNHNN, CDR2 SYGVQD (reference sequence). The CDR3 contains 16 residues.

This clonotype was seen only a few times. This rearrangement joins TRBV7-6 to TRBJ1-5; TRBD1 is a possible D gene (6 bases). This CDR3 contains 15 residues. Trimming cost V 2 bases and J 3 bases, with 11 bases left between them. The germline CDR1 and CDR2 sequences are SGHVS and FNYEAQ. CDR3 bases: TGTGCCAGCAGCTTATTTGGGACAAACAATCAGCCCCAGCATTTT. Amino acid sequence: CASSLFGTNNQPQHF.

This clonotype occurred many times. The rearrangement links TRBV19 to TRBJ2-1; TRBD2 matches at 7 bases. Germline CDR1 LNHDA, CDR2 SQIVND (reference sequence). This CDR3 region has 14 residues. With V trimmed by 4 bases and J by 4 bases, 4 bases remained unmatched. CDR3 sequence: CASSKGLPYNEQFF. The CDR3 DNA follows: TGTGCCAGTAGTAAGGGACTACCGTACAATGAGCAGTTCTTC.

The table lists this clonotype with many counts. The genes are TRBV4-2 and TRBJ2-2, with 8 bases identical to TRBD2. The CDR3 has 16 amino acids. The germline V gene encodes CDR1 LGHNA and CDR2 YNFKEQ. Trimming cost V 3 bases and J 2 bases; bases outside gene matches: 5. The CDR3: CASSHTSGLNTGELFF. DNA of the CDR3: TGTGCCAGCAGCCATACTAGCGGTCTTAACACCGGGGAGCTGTTTTTT.

Many counts were recorded for this clonotype. The chain couples TRBV6-5 to TRBJ2-2; D is perhaps TRBD2 (6 bases). Germline V gene data show CDR1 as MNHEY and CDR2 as SVGAGI. The CDR3 spans 16 residues. Trimming took 2 bases from V and 3 from J, leaving 13 bases between them. The CDR3 region is CASSYNVGGDTGELFF. The CDR3 DNA reads as TGTGCCAGCAGTTACAACGTGGGGGGAGACACCGGGGAGCTGTTTTTT.

The rearrangement links TRBV7-8 to TRBJ2-2; D is possibly TRBD1 (6 bases). The CDR3 covers 15 residues. Germline CDR1 SGHVS, CDR2 FQNEAQ. The V end lost 7 bases, the J end lost 2 bases, and 14 bases lay between the germline ends. DNA of the CDR3: TGTGCCAGCAAATACGACAGGACCAACACCGGGGAGCTGTTTTTT. Protein sequence: CASKYDRTNTGELFF.

This clonotype showed up just a few times. The chain joins TRBV7-3 to TRBJ2-3, with TRBD2 identical over 15 bases. Germline values: CDR1 SGHTA, CDR2 FQGTGA. There are 21 residues in the CDR3. The V segment lost 1 base and the J segment 0 bases; nucleotides outside the gene matches: 11. This CDR3 reads CASSLKSWAGLAGGSTDTQYF. DNA for the CDR3: TGTGCCAGCAGCTTAAAATCCTGGGCGGGACTAGCGGGGGGAAGCACAGATACGCAGTATTTT.

This chain links TRBV10-3 with TRBJ2-1; no clear D. Germline V gives CDR1 ENHRY, CDR2 SYGVKD. V dropped 0 bases and J dropped 6 bases, with 9 bases sitting between them. This CDR3 has 14 amino acids. The CDR3 loop is CAISESGQPNEQFF. The CDR3, as DNA: TGTGCCATCAGTGAGTCCGGGCAGCCCAATGAGCAGTTCTTC.